The rows below give T cell receptor beta chains drawn from one sample of a study of blood T cell repertoires in COVID-19. Libraries were prepared by immunoSEQ multiplex PCR; TCRdb keeps only in-frame clonotypes and omits some of them. Here the sample spans about 350,000 clones, over 85% being singletons. Sequencing used peripheral blood. These receptors all stem from a woman aged 60 to 75 with COVID-19, enrolled during active disease. CDR3s include the opening cysteine and the closing phenylalanine or tryptophan. Each record gives: V gene, CDR3 length, J gene, D gene, clone size, CDR3 protein, CDR3 DNA. The D gene is left open where the match is weak. Clone size is stated in some rows and not others, as once, few, many or a class when expanded.

v_call: TRBV6-5
cdr3_length: 13
j_call: TRBJ2-5
d_call: .
clone_size: .
cdr3_aa: CASRADIGETQYF
cdr3_nt: TGTGCCAGCAGGGCGGACATAGGGGAGACCCAGTACTTC

v_call: TRBV18
cdr3_length: 14
j_call: TRBJ2-1
d_call: .
clone_size: few
cdr3_aa: CASSPSQQNNEQFF
cdr3_nt: TGTGCCAGCTCACCCTCTCAACAGAACAATGAGCAGTTCTTC

v_call: TRBV18
cdr3_length: 14
j_call: TRBJ1-4
d_call: .
clone_size: .
cdr3_aa: CASSLTGLGEKLFF
cdr3_nt: TGTGCCAGCTCACTCACAGGGTTGGGTGAAAAACTGTTTTTT

v_call: TRBV5-8
cdr3_length: 15
j_call: TRBJ1-4
d_call: TRBD1
clone_size: .
cdr3_aa: CASSSGDRTNEKLFF
cdr3_nt: TGTGCCAGCAGCTCCGGGGACAGAACTAATGAAAAACTGTTTTTT

v_call: TRBV7-8
cdr3_length: 16
j_call: TRBJ1-1
d_call: .
clone_size: .
cdr3_aa: CASSFDPDIQNTEAFF
cdr3_nt: TGTGCCAGCAGCTTTGATCCGGACATACAGAACACTGAAGCTTTCTTT

v_call: TRBV12-3/TRBV12-4
cdr3_length: 13
j_call: TRBJ2-1
d_call: .
clone_size: .
cdr3_aa: CASNLGRSRSQFF
cdr3_nt: TGTGCCAGCAACTTAGGGAGGTCTCGGTCACAGTTCTTC

v_call: TRBV4-1
cdr3_length: 14
j_call: TRBJ2-5
d_call: TRBD1
clone_size: .
cdr3_aa: CASSQQQGASTQYF
cdr3_nt: TGCGCCAGCAGCCAGCAACAGGGGGCATCGACCCAGTACTTC

v_call: TRBV5-1
cdr3_length: 15
j_call: TRBJ1-3
d_call: .
clone_size: .
cdr3_aa: CASSLGQSSGNTIYF
cdr3_nt: TGCGCCAGCAGCTTGGGACAGTCCTCTGGAAACACCATATATTTT

v_call: TRBV5-4
cdr3_length: 16
j_call: TRBJ1-2
d_call: .
clone_size: once
cdr3_aa: CASSLASGQRFYGYTF
cdr3_nt: TGTGCCAGCAGCTTGGCCAGTGGACAGAGGTTTTATGGCTACACCTTC

v_call: TRBV15
cdr3_length: 15
j_call: TRBJ1-1
d_call: TRBD1
clone_size: .
cdr3_aa: CATSSGTGGKAEAFF
cdr3_nt: TGTGCCACCAGCAGTGGGACAGGGGGTAAGGCTGAAGCTTTCTTT

v_call: TRBV6-1
cdr3_length: 16
j_call: TRBJ1-1
d_call: TRBD1
clone_size: .
cdr3_aa: CASSALPGTGSPEAFF
cdr3_nt: TGTGCCAGCAGTGCCCTCCCCGGGACAGGGTCTCCCGAAGCTTTCTTT

v_call: TRBV3-1/TRBV3-2
cdr3_length: 15
j_call: TRBJ1-3
d_call: .
clone_size: .
cdr3_aa: CASSLGQISGNTIYF
cdr3_nt: TGTGCCAGCAGCCTTGGACAGATCTCTGGAAACACCATATATTTT

v_call: TRBV7-2
cdr3_length: 15
j_call: TRBJ1-1
d_call: TRBD1
clone_size: .
cdr3_aa: CASSYGTGMNTEAFF
cdr3_nt: TGTGCCAGCAGCTACGGGACAGGGATGAACACTGAAGCTTTCTTT

v_call: TRBV5-1
cdr3_length: 16
j_call: TRBJ1-6
d_call: TRBD1
clone_size: .
cdr3_aa: CASSLTGLPDNSPLHF
cdr3_nt: TGCGCCAGCAGCCTGACAGGGCTGCCGGATAATTCACCCCTCCACTTT

v_call: TRBV18
cdr3_length: 14
j_call: TRBJ2-7
d_call: .
clone_size: .
cdr3_aa: CASSPLGGLNEQYF
cdr3_nt: TGTGCCAGCTCACCACTCGGGGGGCTGAACGAGCAGTACTTC

v_call: TRBV7-6
cdr3_length: 15
j_call: TRBJ1-3
d_call: TRBD1
clone_size: .
cdr3_aa: CASSPRTGSGNTIYF
cdr3_nt: TGTGCCAGCAGCCCCAGGACAGGGTCTGGAAACACCATATATTTT

v_call: TRBV5-1
cdr3_length: 14
j_call: TRBJ1-1
d_call: .
clone_size: .
cdr3_aa: CASSLGQYNTEAFF
cdr3_nt: TGCGCCAGCAGCTTGGGGCAGTATAACACTGAAGCTTTCTTT

v_call: TRBV5-1
cdr3_length: 16
j_call: TRBJ2-7
d_call: TRBD1
clone_size: .
cdr3_aa: CASSLSLRTGAGEQYF
cdr3_nt: TGCGCCAGCAGCTTGAGTCTGCGGACAGGGGCAGGCGAGCAGTACTTC

v_call: TRBV6-5
cdr3_length: 16
j_call: TRBJ1-4
d_call: .
clone_size: .
cdr3_aa: CASSYSADPGGEKLFF
cdr3_nt: TGTGCCAGCAGTTACTCGGCAGACCCCGGAGGTGAAAAACTGTTTTTT

v_call: TRBV10-3
cdr3_length: 16
j_call: TRBJ2-2
d_call: .
clone_size: once
cdr3_aa: CAISPTGTTYTGELFF
cdr3_nt: TGTGCCATCAGTCCCACCGGGACAACCTACACCGGGGAGCTGTTTTTT

v_call: TRBV28
cdr3_length: 15
j_call: TRBJ1-6
d_call: .
clone_size: once
cdr3_aa: CASSFRWRGSDPLHF
cdr3_nt: TGTGCCAGCAGTTTCAGGTGGCGGGGGTCCGACCCCCTCCACTTT

v_call: TRBV11-3
cdr3_length: 14
j_call: TRBJ1-3
d_call: .
clone_size: .
cdr3_aa: CASSLSFSGNTIYF
cdr3_nt: TGTGCCAGCAGCTTGTCGTTCTCTGGAAACACCATATATTTT

v_call: TRBV7-9
cdr3_length: 17
j_call: TRBJ1-2
d_call: .
clone_size: .
cdr3_aa: CASSLARIEEGRHGYTF
cdr3_nt: TGTGCCAGCAGCTTAGCTAGGATTGAGGAGGGAAGACATGGCTACACCTTC

v_call: TRBV28
cdr3_length: 16
j_call: TRBJ1-3
d_call: .
clone_size: .
cdr3_aa: CASSPAGGGPGNTIYF
cdr3_nt: TGTGCCAGCAGTCCCGCGGGAGGGGGACCTGGAAACACCATATATTTT

v_call: TRBV3-1/TRBV3-2
cdr3_length: 13
j_call: TRBJ2-7
d_call: TRBD2
clone_size: .
cdr3_aa: CASSLTSGGEQYF
cdr3_nt: TGTGCCAGCAGCCTGACTAGCGGGGGAGAGCAGTACTTC

v_call: TRBV25-1
cdr3_length: 14
j_call: TRBJ2-6
d_call: .
clone_size: .
cdr3_aa: CASATGSGANVLTF
cdr3_nt: TGTGCCAGTGCAACGGGTTCCGGGGCCAACGTCCTGACTTTC

v_call: TRBV3-1/TRBV3-2
cdr3_length: 16
j_call: TRBJ1-1
d_call: .
clone_size: .
cdr3_aa: CASSQETEFGNTEAFF
cdr3_nt: TGTGCCAGCAGCCAAGAAACAGAGTTTGGGAACACTGAAGCTTTCTTT

v_call: TRBV18
cdr3_length: 14
j_call: TRBJ1-2
d_call: .
clone_size: .
cdr3_aa: CASSPWRAGYGYTF
cdr3_nt: TGTGCCAGCTCACCATGGAGGGCGGGCTATGGCTACACCTTC

v_call: TRBV7-2
cdr3_length: 15
j_call: TRBJ2-6
d_call: .
clone_size: .
cdr3_aa: CASRVTVSGANVLTF
cdr3_nt: TGTGCCAGCAGGGTGACAGTCTCTGGGGCCAACGTCCTGACTTTC

v_call: TRBV19
cdr3_length: 17
j_call: TRBJ2-2
d_call: TRBD2
clone_size: .
cdr3_aa: CASSILAGGQGTGELFF
cdr3_nt: TGTGCCAGTAGTATTTTAGCGGGGGGGCAGGGCACCGGGGAGCTGTTTTTT

v_call: TRBV10-2
cdr3_length: 17
j_call: TRBJ1-5
d_call: .
clone_size: .
cdr3_aa: CASSDPWTAIGNQPQHF
cdr3_nt: TGCGCCAGCAGTGATCCCTGGACAGCTATAGGCAATCAGCCCCAGCATTTT

v_call: TRBV29-1
cdr3_length: 11
j_call: TRBJ1-2
d_call: .
clone_size: .
cdr3_aa: CSVGGGRSYTF
cdr3_nt: TGCAGCGTTGGTGGGGGGAGAAGCTACACCTTC

v_call: TRBV7-3
cdr3_length: 13
j_call: TRBJ1-1
d_call: .
clone_size: .
cdr3_aa: CASSLAENTEAFF
cdr3_nt: TGTGCCAGCAGCTTGGCCGAGAACACTGAAGCTTTCTTT

v_call: TRBV2
cdr3_length: 14
j_call: TRBJ1-6
d_call: .
clone_size: .
cdr3_aa: CASSEELSNSPLHF
cdr3_nt: TGTGCCAGCAGCGAGGAGCTTTCTAATTCACCCCTCCACTTT

v_call: TRBV5-1
cdr3_length: 14
j_call: TRBJ1-4
d_call: .
clone_size: .
cdr3_aa: CASSSTATNEKLFF
cdr3_nt: TGCGCCAGCAGCTCCACAGCAACTAATGAAAAACTGTTTTTT

v_call: TRBV2
cdr3_length: 19
j_call: TRBJ2-3
d_call: TRBD1
clone_size: .
cdr3_aa: CASSEPGQGTVLITDTQYF
cdr3_nt: TGTGCCAGCAGTGAACCGGGACAGGGAACGGTTTTAATCACAGATACGCAGTATTTT

v_call: TRBV9
cdr3_length: 13
j_call: TRBJ2-1
d_call: TRBD1
clone_size: .
cdr3_aa: CASSSDRGDEQFF
cdr3_nt: TGTGCCAGCAGTTCGGACAGGGGGGATGAGCAGTTCTTC

v_call: TRBV5-5
cdr3_length: 16
j_call: TRBJ1-4
d_call: TRBD1
clone_size: .
cdr3_aa: CASSLGQVFFNEKLFF
cdr3_nt: TGTGCCAGCAGCTTAGGACAGGTTTTCTTTAATGAAAAACTGTTTTTT

v_call: TRBV18
cdr3_length: 15
j_call: TRBJ1-5
d_call: .
clone_size: once
cdr3_aa: CASSPREGVNQPQHF
cdr3_nt: TGTGCCAGCTCACCACGAGAGGGGGTGAATCAGCCCCAGCATTTT

v_call: TRBV11-2
cdr3_length: 14
j_call: TRBJ1-6
d_call: TRBD1
clone_size: .
cdr3_aa: CASSFPTGGSPLHF
cdr3_nt: TGTGCCAGCAGCTTCCCGACAGGGGGTTCACCCCTCCACTTT

v_call: TRBV18
cdr3_length: 15
j_call: TRBJ2-1
d_call: TRBD2
clone_size: .
cdr3_aa: CASSPSGGAYNEQFF
cdr3_nt: TGTGCCAGCTCACCAAGCGGGGGGGCCTACAATGAGCAGTTCTTC

v_call: TRBV5-1
cdr3_length: 14
j_call: TRBJ2-1
d_call: .
clone_size: .
cdr3_aa: CASSGLQGVDEQFF
cdr3_nt: TGCGCCAGCAGCGGATTACAGGGTGTCGATGAGCAGTTCTTC

v_call: TRBV6-2/TRBV6-3
cdr3_length: 16
j_call: TRBJ2-2
d_call: TRBD1
clone_size: .
cdr3_aa: CASSPRDRGGTGELFF
cdr3_nt: TGTGCCAGCAGCCCCCGGGACAGGGGTGGAACCGGGGAGCTGTTTTTT

v_call: TRBV7-2
cdr3_length: 17
j_call: TRBJ1-6
d_call: .
clone_size: .
cdr3_aa: CASSSPWGVSYNSPLHF
cdr3_nt: TGTGCCAGCAGCTCCCCTTGGGGGGTATCCTATAATTCACCCCTCCACTTT

v_call: TRBV6-6
cdr3_length: 15
j_call: TRBJ1-5
d_call: .
clone_size: .
cdr3_aa: CASSKTRDTYQPQHF
cdr3_nt: TGTGCCAGCAGTAAGACCCGGGACACCTATCAGCCCCAGCATTTT

v_call: TRBV4-1
cdr3_length: 15
j_call: TRBJ2-1
d_call: TRBD2
clone_size: .
cdr3_aa: CASSQGPGLDNEQFF
cdr3_nt: TGCGCCAGCAGCCAAGGCCCGGGACTAGACAATGAGCAGTTCTTC

v_call: TRBV11-2
cdr3_length: 17
j_call: TRBJ1-4
d_call: .
clone_size: few
cdr3_aa: CASRRGRGDPTNEKLFF
cdr3_nt: TGTGCCAGCAGGCGAGGCAGGGGCGATCCAACTAATGAAAAACTGTTTTTT

v_call: TRBV12-5
cdr3_length: 16
j_call: TRBJ2-1
d_call: TRBD2
clone_size: .
cdr3_aa: CASGLRLADTYSEQFF
cdr3_nt: TGTGCTAGTGGTTTGCGACTAGCGGACACCTACAGTGAGCAGTTCTTC

v_call: TRBV28
cdr3_length: 13
j_call: TRBJ2-5
d_call: .
clone_size: once
cdr3_aa: CASSTTNQETQYF
cdr3_nt: TGTGCCAGCAGTACAACAAACCAAGAGACCCAGTACTTC